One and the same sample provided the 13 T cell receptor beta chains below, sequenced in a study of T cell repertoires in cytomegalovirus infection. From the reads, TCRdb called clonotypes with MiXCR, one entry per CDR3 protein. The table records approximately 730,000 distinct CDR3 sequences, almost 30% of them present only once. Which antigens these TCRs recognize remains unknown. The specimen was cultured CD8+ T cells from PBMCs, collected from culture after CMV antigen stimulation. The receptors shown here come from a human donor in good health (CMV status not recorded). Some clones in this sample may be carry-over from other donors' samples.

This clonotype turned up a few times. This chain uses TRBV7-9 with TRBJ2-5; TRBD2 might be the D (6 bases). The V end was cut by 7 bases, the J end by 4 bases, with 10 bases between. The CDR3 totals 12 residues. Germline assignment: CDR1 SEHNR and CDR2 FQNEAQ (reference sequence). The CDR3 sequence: CASIGRGETQYF. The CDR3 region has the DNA TGTGCCAGCATAGGGCGGGGAGAGACCCAGTACTTC.

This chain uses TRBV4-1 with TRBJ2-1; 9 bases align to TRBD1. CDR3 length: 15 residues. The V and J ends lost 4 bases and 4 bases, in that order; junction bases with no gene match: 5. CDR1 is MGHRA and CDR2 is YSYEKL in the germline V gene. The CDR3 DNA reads TGCGCCAGCAGCCTAGGACAGGGGCTTTACAATGAGCAGTTCTTC. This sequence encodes CASSLGQGLYNEQFF.

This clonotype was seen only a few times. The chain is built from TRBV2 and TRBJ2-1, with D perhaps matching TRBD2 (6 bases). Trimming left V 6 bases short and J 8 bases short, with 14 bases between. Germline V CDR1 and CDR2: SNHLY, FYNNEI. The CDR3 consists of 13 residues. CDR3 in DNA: TGTGCCAGCAGCCCTGGGGGGTCCGATGAGCAGTTCTTC. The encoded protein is CASSPGGSDEQFF.

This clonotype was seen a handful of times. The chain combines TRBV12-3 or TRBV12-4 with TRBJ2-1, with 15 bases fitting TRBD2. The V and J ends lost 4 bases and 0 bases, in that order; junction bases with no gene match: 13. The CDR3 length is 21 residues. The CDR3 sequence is CASSSPDPGLAGGHSYNEQFF. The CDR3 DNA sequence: TGTGCCAGCAGTTCGCCCGATCCGGGACTAGCGGGGGGCCACTCCTACAATGAGCAGTTCTTC.

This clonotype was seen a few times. CDR3 residues: CASSGSSSTDTQYF. CDR3 in DNA: TGTGCCAGCAGTGGGTCATCTAGCACAGATACGCAGTATTTT. The chain combines TRBV7-9 with TRBJ2-3; no clear D. CDR3 length equals 14 residues. Trimming removed 6 bases at V and 0 bases at J, with 10 bases between. Germline lookup yields CDR1 SEHNR and CDR2 FQNEAQ (reference sequence). The entire variable domain, with the rest obtained from reference TRBV7-9 and TRBJ2-3, is as follows: DTGVSQNPRHKITKRGQNVTFRCDPISEHNRLYWYRQTLGQGPEFLTYFQNEAQLEKSRLLSDRFSAERPKGSFSTLEIQRTEQGDSAMYLCASSGSSSTDTQYFGPGTRLTVL.

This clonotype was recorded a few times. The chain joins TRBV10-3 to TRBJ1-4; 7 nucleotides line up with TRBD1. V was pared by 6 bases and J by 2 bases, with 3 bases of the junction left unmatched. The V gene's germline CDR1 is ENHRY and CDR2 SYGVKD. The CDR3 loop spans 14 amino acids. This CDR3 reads CAISTGATNEKLFF. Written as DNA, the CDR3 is TGTGCCATCAGCACAGGGGCCACTAATGAAAAACTGTTTTTT.

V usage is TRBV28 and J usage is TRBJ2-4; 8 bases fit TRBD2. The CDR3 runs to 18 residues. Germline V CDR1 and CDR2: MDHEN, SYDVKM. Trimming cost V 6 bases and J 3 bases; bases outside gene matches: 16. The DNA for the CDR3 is TGTGCCAGCAGAACCCTCCCCGGGACTAGGGGCGTCAAAAACATTCAGTACTTC. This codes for CASRTLPGTRGVKNIQYF.

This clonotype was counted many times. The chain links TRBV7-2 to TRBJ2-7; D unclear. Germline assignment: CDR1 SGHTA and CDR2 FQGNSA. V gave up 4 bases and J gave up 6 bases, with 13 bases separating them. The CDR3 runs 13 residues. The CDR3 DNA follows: TGTGCCAGCAGCTGGCTGCCCTCAGCCGAGCAGTACGTC. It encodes CASSWLPSAEQYV.

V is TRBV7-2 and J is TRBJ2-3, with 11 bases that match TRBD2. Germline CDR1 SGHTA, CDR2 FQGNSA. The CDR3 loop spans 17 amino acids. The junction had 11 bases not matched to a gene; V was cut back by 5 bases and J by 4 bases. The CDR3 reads CASSQLAGVGGADTQYF. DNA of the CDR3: TGTGCCAGCAGCCAACTAGCGGGGGTTGGGGGGGCAGATACGCAGTATTTT.

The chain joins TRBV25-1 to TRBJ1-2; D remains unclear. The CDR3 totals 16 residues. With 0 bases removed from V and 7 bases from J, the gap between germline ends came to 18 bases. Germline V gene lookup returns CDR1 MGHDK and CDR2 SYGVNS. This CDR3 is CASSEYRVLAGSGYTF. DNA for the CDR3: TGTGCCAGCAGTGAATATCGGGTTTTGGCGGGGTCTGGCTACACCTTC.

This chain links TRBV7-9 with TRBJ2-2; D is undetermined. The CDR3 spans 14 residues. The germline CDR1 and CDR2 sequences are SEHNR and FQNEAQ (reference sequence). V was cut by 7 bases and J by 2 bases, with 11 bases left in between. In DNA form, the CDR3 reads TGTGCCAGCACCACAAGGCCAAACACCGGGGAGCTGTTTTTT. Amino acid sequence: CASTTRPNTGELFF.

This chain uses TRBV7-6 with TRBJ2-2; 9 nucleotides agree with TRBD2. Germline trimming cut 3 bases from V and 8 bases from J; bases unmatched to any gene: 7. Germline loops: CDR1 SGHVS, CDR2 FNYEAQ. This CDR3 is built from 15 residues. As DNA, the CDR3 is TGTGCCAGCAGCTTGACCGGGACTAGCTATGGGGAGCTGTTTTTT. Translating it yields CASSLTGTSYGELFF.

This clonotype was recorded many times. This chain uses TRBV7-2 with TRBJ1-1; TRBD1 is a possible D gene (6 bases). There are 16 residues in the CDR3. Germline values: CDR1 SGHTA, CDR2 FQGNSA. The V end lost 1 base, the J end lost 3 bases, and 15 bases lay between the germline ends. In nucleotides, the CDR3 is TGTGCCAGCAGCTTAGATGCTGGGGGCGCGTACACTGAAGCTTTCTTT. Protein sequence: CASSLDAGGAYTEAFF.